The 20 T cell receptor beta chains presented below share a single source sample, sequenced in a study of cytomegalovirus exposure and HLA in healthy donors. It was with 60 Vbeta and 13 Jbeta primers that the PCR ran. The repertoire was sequenced with immunoSEQ multiplex PCR; TCRdb's copy has only in-frame clones and lacks some. The data show some 100,000 clones, about three quarters seen once. The sample consisted of PBMCs. The source is a woman in her forties or fifties in good health and CMV-seropositive.

CDR3: CASIPGSTNSPLHF. The DNA for the CDR3 is TGTGCCAGCATCCCCGGGTCTACAAATTCACCCCTCCACTTT. This sequence joins TRBV2 and TRBJ1-6; D is ambiguous. Germline V gives CDR1 SNHLY, CDR2 FYNNEI. Trimming removed 7 bases from V and 7 bases from J, with 14 bases in between. The CDR3 has 14 residues.

This clone was found a few times. The chain links TRBV6-1 to TRBJ1-5; 7 bases align to TRBD1. The CDR3 consists of 17 residues. From germline, CDR1 is MNHNS and CDR2 SASEGT. V shed 0 bases, J shed 3 bases, and the junction held 8 bases outside the gene matches. The CDR3 is CASSEANRGADNQPQHF. CDR3 nucleotide sequence: TGTGCCAGCAGTGAAGCCAACAGGGGAGCGGACAATCAGCCCCAGCATTTT.

This chain connects TRBV5-1 to TRBJ2-7, with D maybe TRBD2 (6 bases). CDR3 length equals 13 residues. The V gene's germline CDR1 is SGHRS and CDR2 YFSETQ. Between the trimmed V and J ends, which lost 3 bases and 5 bases, there was a span of 12 bases. CDR3 sequence: CASSSRWGDEQYF. The CDR3 DNA reads TGCGCCAGCAGCTCTCGATGGGGGGACGAGCAGTACTTC. Looking up the rest from reference TRBV5-1 and TRBJ2-7 gives the full variable domain: KAGVTQTPRYLIKTRGQQVTLSCSPISGHRSVSWYQQTPGQGLQFLFEYFSETQRNKGNFPGRFSGRQFSNSRSEMNVSTLELGDSALYLCASSSRWGDEQYFGPGTRLTVT.

V usage is TRBV11-2 and J usage is TRBJ2-7, with 9 bases that match TRBD2. Germline V gene data show CDR1 as SGHAT and CDR2 as FQNNGV. V lost 5 bases to trimming and J lost 5 bases; unmatched junction nucleotides: 7. The CDR3 spans 14 residues. The CDR3 protein is CASSPPAGGDEQYF. CDR3 DNA sequence: TGTGCCAGCAGCCCACCAGCGGGAGGTGACGAGCAGTACTTC.

This chain uses TRBV30 with TRBJ2-1, with a tentative D call TRBD1 (7 bases). CDR1 and CDR2 (germline): GTSNPN, SVGIG (reference sequence). This CDR3 region has 15 residues. Trimming took 4 bases from V and 0 from J, leaving 13 bases between them. The chain's CDR3 is CAWIVRDSSYNEQFF. The CDR3 DNA reads as TGTGCCTGGATTGTGCGGGACAGCTCCTACAATGAGCAGTTCTTC.

This chain connects TRBV2 to TRBJ1-6; D unresolved. With 2 bases removed from V and 7 bases from J, the gap between germline ends came to 6 bases. The germline gives CDR1 SNHLY, CDR2 FYNNEI. The CDR3 runs 13 residues. Here the CDR3 DNA reads TGTGCCAGCAGTGAAATAGCAAATTCACCCCTCCACTTT. Protein: CASSEIANSPLHF.

This sequence joins TRBV19 and TRBJ2-7; 11 nucleotides line up with TRBD2. The CDR3 runs 14 residues. J gave up 11 bases and V 8 bases, and 14 bases lay outside the gene matches. CDR1 LNHDA and CDR2 SQIVND come from the germline V gene (reference sequence). This CDR3 reads CASSTGTSGEREYF. CDR3 bases: TGTGCCAGTTCGACGGGGACTAGCGGCGAACGAGAGTACTTC.

This rearrangement joins TRBV5-1 to TRBJ2-3; the D gene is possibly TRBD1 (6 bases). The germline V gene has CDR1 SGHRS and CDR2 YFSETQ. V was clipped by 4 bases and J by 6 bases, with 18 bases between them. CDR3 length: 15 amino acids. The CDR3 DNA sequence: TGCGCCAGCAGCCCTCCACTACAGGGTTCGGATACGCAGTATTTT. Its translation is CASSPPLQGSDTQYF.

The chain is built from TRBV15 and TRBJ1-4, with 11 bases that match TRBD1. This CDR3 spans 17 amino acids. V lost 1 base, J lost 8 bases, and 9 bases stayed unmatched. Germline CDR1 reads LNHNV; CDR2 reads YYDKDF (reference sequence). CDR3 DNA: TGTGCCACCAGCAGAGTAGGGACAGGGGGAGTGGAAGAAAAACTGTTTTTT. As protein: CATSRVGTGGVEEKLFF.

About this clone itself: Different DNA sequences within this sample yield the same CDR3. The chain employs TRBV4-3 and TRBJ2-2, with 7 bases fitting TRBD2. The CDR3 has 16 residues. Trimming took 0 bases from V and 1 from J; bases not matched to a gene: 2. Looked up from germline, CDR1 is LGHNA and CDR2 is YSLEER. The DNA of the CDR3 is TGCGCCAGCAGCCAAGATTGGGGGGGGAACACCGGGGAGCTGTTTTTT. Encoded protein: CASSQDWGGNTGELFF.

The count of this clone is one. The V gene is TRBV27, the J gene TRBJ2-2; 7 nucleotides align to TRBD2. This CDR3 is 16 amino acids long. Germline loops: CDR1 MNHEY, CDR2 SMNVEV (reference sequence). The J segment lost 7 bases and the V segment lost 2 bases, leaving 10 bases of the junction unmatched. CDR3 sequence (DNA): TGTGCCAGCAGTTTAGCCCTTACTAGCGCGGACGGGGAGCTGTTTTTT. It translates to CASSLALTSADGELFF.

V usage is TRBV2 and J usage is TRBJ1-1; 8 positions match TRBD1. CDR3 length equals 14 residues. V trimming: 7 bases; J trimming: 3 bases; junction bases outside the gene matches: 7. Germline CDR1 reads SNHLY; CDR2 reads FYNNEI. The CDR3 loop reads CASKFTQGDTEAFF. The CDR3, as DNA: TGTGCCAGCAAATTCACACAGGGGGACACTGAAGCTTTCTTT. The whole variable domain, filled in from reference TRBV2 and TRBJ1-1, reads EPEVTQTPSHQVTQMGQEVILRCVPISNHLYFYWYRQILGQKVEFLVSFYNNEISEKSEIFDDQFSVERPDGSNFTLKIRSTKLEDSAMYFCASKFTQGDTEAFFGQGTRLTVV.

Regarding this clone: The germline gene is not matched at one end of the junction; a read error may be the cause. The chain carries TRBV5-1 and TRBJ2-5; tentatively, D is TRBD1 (6 bases). The CDR3 length is 16 residues. Per the germline V gene, CDR1 is SGHRS and CDR2 is YFSETQ. CDR3 in DNA: TGCGCCAGCACCTTGGACAGTCCAGGGGCCTTAGAGACCCAGTACTTC. It codes for CASTLDSPGALETQYF.

The CDR3 coding sequence is TGTGCCAGCAGTTTATCCGTGGGTGGGGGCGACGAGCAGTACTTC. Its translation is CASSLSVGGGDEQYF. The chain is built from TRBV28 and TRBJ2-7, with D possibly TRBD1 on 6 matching bases. V gave up 1 base and J gave up 5 bases, with 15 bases separating them. CDR1 MDHEN and CDR2 SYDVKM come from the germline V gene. The CDR3 sequence is 15 residues long.

The chain employs TRBV5-1 and TRBJ2-7; TRBD1 might be the D (6 bases). The CDR3 covers 13 residues. Germline lookup yields CDR1 SGHRS and CDR2 YFSETQ. V was cut by 0 bases and J by 2 bases, with 6 bases left in between. The CDR3 is CASSLGGPYEQYF. The CDR3 DNA reads as TGCGCCAGCAGCTTGGGGGGGCCCTACGAGCAGTACTTC.

The chain recombines TRBV18 with TRBJ2-7; D is perhaps TRBD1 (6 bases). V was shortened by 2 bases and J by 2 bases, with 10 bases between the two germline ends. The CDR3 totals 14 residues. Germline assignment: CDR1 KGHSH and CDR2 LQKENI. The CDR3 nucleotides read TGTGCCAGCTCACCAGAGGGGGTCCCCTACGAGCAGTACTTC. Translation gives CASSPEGVPYEQYF.

This sequence joins TRBV7-6 and TRBJ2-7; 7 nucleotides agree with TRBD2. Germline V CDR1 and CDR2: SGHVS, FNYEAQ. V shed 2 bases and J 1 base; nucleotides not matched to a gene: 8. The CDR3 is 16 residues long. This CDR3 reads CASSLFSGRTSYEQYF. The CDR3 nucleotides read TGTGCCAGCAGCTTATTTTCCGGGAGGACTTCCTACGAGCAGTACTTC.

The chain is built from TRBV18 and TRBJ2-1, with 9 positions matching TRBD2. V trimming: 6 bases; J trimming: 7 bases; junction bases outside the gene matches: 10. The CDR3 consists of 15 residues. CDR1 is KGHSH, CDR2 LQKENI, per germline. The DNA of the CDR3 is TGTGCCAGCTCCCGGCTGGCTAGCGGGATGAATGAGCAGTTCTTC. Encoded protein: CASSRLASGMNEQFF.

The chain combines TRBV9 with TRBJ2-3, with TRBD1 as a possible D gene (6 bases). V lost 2 bases, J lost 0 bases, and 10 bases lay in between. Germline CDR1 SGDLS, CDR2 YYNGEE. The CDR3 length is 15 residues. CDR3 sequence (DNA): TGTGCCAGCAGCGTCGCAGGGGCTAGCACAGATACGCAGTATTTT. Protein sequence: CASSVAGASTDTQYF.

This clone was seen a few times. V and J are TRBV5-6 and TRBJ1-1; no firm D call. V was shortened by 4 bases and J by 1 base, with 5 bases between the two germline ends. The CDR3 is 12 residues long. Germline lookup yields CDR1 SGHDT and CDR2 YYEEEE. This CDR3 reads CASSPRNTEAFF. The CDR3 bases are TGTGCCAGCAGCCCCAGGAACACTGAAGCTTTCTTT.